There are a few counts of the clone carrying this T cell receptor (beta chain). Its specificity is not known. TCRdb ran MiXCR on the 5' RACE reads and lists one entry per CDR3 protein. Among fewer than 350,000 distinct CDR3 sequences listed, roughly 8% were seen once. CDR1 is SGDLS, CDR2 YYNGEE, per germline. CDR3 length: 14 residues. V was clipped by 0 bases and J by 8 bases, with 12 bases between them. The sample is drawn from a study of T-cell memory formation after mild COVID-19. About the study: TCR clusters were largely donor specific.

The study's findings and limits: Pre-infection memory showed some responding clones, and this suggested that cross-reactive memory joined.

Material: PBMCs or a T cell subset sorted from them (not recorded which). This chain uses TRBV9 with TRBJ2-1; a weak D match, TRBD2 (5 bases). The TCR comes from a man younger than 35 who had mild COVID-19 (a few samples of this study predate the infection). Cell type and time point are not known. The CDR3 region is CASSVVPLEDEQFF. Written as DNA, the CDR3 is TGTGCCAGCAGCGTAGTACCTTTGGAGGATGAGCAGTTCTTC.